This TCR beta chain was sequenced in a study of T cells expressing NK-cell markers. There are 12 residues in the CDR3. Scientists made TCR beta cDNA using 5'RACE template switching with UMIs. From the 5' RACE reads, TCRdb lists one entry per CDR3 protein and no DNA. This table lists about 170,000 distinct CDR3 sequences. The specimen sequenced was blood T cells: a sorted CD56 or NKG2C T cell subset, CD4+ or CD8+ T cells, or bulk PBMC T cells (not recorded which). The chain employs TRBV23-1 and TRBJ1-1. TRBV23-1 is placed among ORFs of uncertain function. The receptor's source is a man between 18 and 69 years old in good health. CDR3 region: CASWLRNTEAFF.